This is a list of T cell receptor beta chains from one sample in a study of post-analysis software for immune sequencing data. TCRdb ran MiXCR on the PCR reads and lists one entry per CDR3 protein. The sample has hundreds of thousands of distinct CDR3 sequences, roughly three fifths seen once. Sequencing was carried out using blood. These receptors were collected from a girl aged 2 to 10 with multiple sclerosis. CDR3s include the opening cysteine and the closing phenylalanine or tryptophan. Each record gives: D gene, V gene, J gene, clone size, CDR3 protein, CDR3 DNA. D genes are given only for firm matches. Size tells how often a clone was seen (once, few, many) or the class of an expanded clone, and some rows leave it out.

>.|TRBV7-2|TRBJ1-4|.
CASSLGGGSGEKLFF
TGTGCCAGCAGCTTGGGAGGGGGGTCGGGTGAAAAACTGTTTTTT
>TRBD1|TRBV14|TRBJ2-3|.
CASSQPGTGTDTQYF
TGTGCCAGCAGCCAACCCGGGACAGGCACAGATACGCAGTATTTT
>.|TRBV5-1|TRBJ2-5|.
CASSLGIVQAGEETQYF
TGCGCCAGCAGCTTGGGGATAGTACAGGCCGGGGAAGAGACCCAGTACTTC
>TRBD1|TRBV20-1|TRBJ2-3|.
CSAPGTGDRDTQYF
TGCAGTGCTCCCGGGACAGGGGATAGGGATACGCAGTATTTT
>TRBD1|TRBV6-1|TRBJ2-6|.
CASRPGQVFSGANVLTF
TGTGCCAGCAGACCCGGACAGGTTTTCTCTGGGGCCAACGTCCTGACTTTC
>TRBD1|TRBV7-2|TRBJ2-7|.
CASSPRDRESKEQYF
TGTGCCAGCAGCCCCAGGGACAGGGAATCAAAAGAGCAGTACTTC
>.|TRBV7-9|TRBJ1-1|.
CASSFLMVGTEAFF
TGTGCCAGCAGCTTTCTCATGGTGGGGACTGAAGCTTTCTTT
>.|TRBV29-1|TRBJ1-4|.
CSVESDSTNEKLFF
TGCAGCGTTGAATCGGACTCAACTAATGAAAAACTGTTTTTT
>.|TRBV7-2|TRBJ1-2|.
CASSLEGGAPGNYGYTF
TGTGCCAGCAGCTTAGAGGGGGGGGCGCCTGGTAACTATGGCTACACCTTC
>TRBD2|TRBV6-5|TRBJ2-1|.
CASSYGLAGAPSSYNEQFF
TGTGCCAGCAGTTACGGGCTAGCGGGAGCCCCTTCCTCCTACAATGAGCAGTTCTTC
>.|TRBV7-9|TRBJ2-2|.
CASSLRADTGELFF
TGTGCCAGCAGCTTAAGGGCCGACACCGGGGAGCTGTTTTTT
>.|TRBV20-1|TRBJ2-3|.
CSAREGGHSTDTQYF
TGCAGTGCTAGGGAGGGGGGTCATAGCACAGATACGCAGTATTTT
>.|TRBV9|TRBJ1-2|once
CASSVSYYGYTF
TGTGCCAGCAGCGTGTCTTATTATGGCTACACCTTC
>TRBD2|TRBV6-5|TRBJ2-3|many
CASSYLGGTSDTQYF
TGTGCCAGCAGTTACCTCGGGGGGACCTCAGATACGCAGTATTTT
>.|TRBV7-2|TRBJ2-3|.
CASSSDFTDTQYF
TGTGCCAGCAGCTCGGACTTCACAGATACGCAGTATTTT
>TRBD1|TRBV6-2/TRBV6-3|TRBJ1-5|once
CASKDPGQGLSNQPQHF
TGTGCCAGCAAGGACCCGGGACAGGGCCTTTCCAATCAGCCCCAGCATTTT
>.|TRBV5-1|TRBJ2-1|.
CASSLNPANNEQFF
TGCGCCAGCAGCTTGAACCCCGCTAACAATGAGCAGTTCTTC
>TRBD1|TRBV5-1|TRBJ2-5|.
CASSTGTANQETQYF
TGCGCCAGCAGCACCGGGACAGCCAACCAAGAGACCCAGTACTTC
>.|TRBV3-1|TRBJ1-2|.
CASSEADSLANYGYTF
TGTGCCAGCAGCGAAGCGGACAGCTTAGCTAACTATGGCTACACCTTC
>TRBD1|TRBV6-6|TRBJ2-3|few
CASSGPDRGCTDTQYF
TGTGCCAGCAGCGGACCCGACAGGGGATGCACAGATACGCAGTATTTT
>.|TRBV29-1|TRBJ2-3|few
CSVEGLASADTQYF
TGCAGCGTTGAGGGGCTAGCGTCCGCAGATACGCAGTATTTT
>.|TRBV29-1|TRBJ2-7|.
CSVDAGAYEQYF
TGCAGCGTTGATGCCGGCGCCTACGAGCAGTACTTC
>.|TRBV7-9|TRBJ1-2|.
CASSLAGGGSGYTF
TGTGCCAGCAGCTTAGCCGGGGGGGGATCTGGCTACACCTTC
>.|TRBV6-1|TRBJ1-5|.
CASRRAGLRDYSNQPQHF
TGTGCCAGCAGACGCGCGGGACTGCGCGACTATAGCAATCAGCCCCAGCATTTT
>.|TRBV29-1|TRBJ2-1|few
CSVVKSYPYNEQFF
TGCAGCGTTGTTAAAAGTTATCCCTACAATGAGCAGTTCTTC
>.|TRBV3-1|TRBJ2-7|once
CASSQDRRGYEQYF
TGTGCCAGCAGCCAAGACAGGAGAGGCTACGAGCAGTACTTC